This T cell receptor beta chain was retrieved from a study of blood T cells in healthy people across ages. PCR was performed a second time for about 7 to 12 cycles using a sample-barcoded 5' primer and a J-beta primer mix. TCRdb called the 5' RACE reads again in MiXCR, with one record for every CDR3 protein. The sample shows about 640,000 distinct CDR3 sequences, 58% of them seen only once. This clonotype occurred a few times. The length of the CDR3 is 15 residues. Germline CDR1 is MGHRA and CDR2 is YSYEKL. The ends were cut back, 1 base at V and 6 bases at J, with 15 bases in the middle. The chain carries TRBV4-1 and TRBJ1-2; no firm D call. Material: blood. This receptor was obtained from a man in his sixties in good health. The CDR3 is CASSQGGRTTDGYTF. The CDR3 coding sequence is TGCGCCAGCAGCCAAGGAGGCCGGACCACCGATGGCTACACCTTC.